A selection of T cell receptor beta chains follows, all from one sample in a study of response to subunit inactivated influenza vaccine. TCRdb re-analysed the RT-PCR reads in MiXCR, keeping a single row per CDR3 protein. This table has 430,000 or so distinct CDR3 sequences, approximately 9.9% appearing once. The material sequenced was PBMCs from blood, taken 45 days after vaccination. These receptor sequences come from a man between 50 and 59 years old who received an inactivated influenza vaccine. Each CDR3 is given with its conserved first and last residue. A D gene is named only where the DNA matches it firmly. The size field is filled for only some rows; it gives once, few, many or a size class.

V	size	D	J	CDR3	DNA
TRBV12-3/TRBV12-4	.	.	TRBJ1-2	CASSFDRRSGYTF	TGTGCCAGCAGTTTCGACAGGCGCAGTGGCTACACCTTC
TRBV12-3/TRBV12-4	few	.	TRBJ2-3	CASSFQGRVDTQYF	TGTGCCAGCAGTTTTCAGGGTCGGGTCGATACGCAGTATTTT
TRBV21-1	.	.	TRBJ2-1	CASSSTLAGVNNEQFF	TGTGCCAGCAGCAGCACGCTAGCGGGAGTCAACAATGAGCAGTTCTTC
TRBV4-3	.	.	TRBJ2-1	CASSQVGDNEQFF	TGCGCCAGCAGCCAAGTTGGAGACAATGAGCAGTTCTTC
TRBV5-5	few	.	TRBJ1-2	CASSLILRHNYGYTF	TGTGCCAGCAGCCTCATACTCCGGCATAACTATGGCTACACCTTC
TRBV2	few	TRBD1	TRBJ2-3	CASSGQGLGTQYF	TGTGCCAGCAGTGGACAGGGCCTCGGTACGCAGTATTTT
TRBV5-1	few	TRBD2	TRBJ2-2	CASSWTSDRNTGELFF	TGCGCCAGCAGCTGGACTAGCGACAGGAACACCGGGGAGCTGTTTTTT
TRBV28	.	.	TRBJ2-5	CASSELHDRRAGETQYF	TGTGCCAGCAGTGAGCTACACGACCGGAGGGCAGGGGAGACCCAGTACTTC
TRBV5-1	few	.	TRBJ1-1	CASSLMRGNTEAFF	TGCGCCAGCAGCTTAATGAGGGGGAACACTGAAGCTTTCTTT
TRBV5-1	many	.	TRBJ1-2	CASSPETEGRVYGYTF	TGCGCCAGCAGCCCCGAGACTGAGGGGCGGGTCTATGGCTACACCTTC
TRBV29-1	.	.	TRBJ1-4	CSVEVGSGDEKLFF	TGCAGCGTTGAAGTAGGGTCAGGGGATGAAAAACTGTTTTTT
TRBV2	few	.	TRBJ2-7	CASTGETYEQYF	TGTGCCAGCACAGGGGAAACGTACGAGCAGTACTTC
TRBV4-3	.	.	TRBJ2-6	CASSQDKFTGANVLTF	TGCGCCAGCAGCCAAGATAAGTTCACTGGGGCCAACGTCCTGACTTTC
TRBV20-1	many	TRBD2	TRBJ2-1	CSARGLAGGRYYNEQFF	TGCAGTGCTAGAGGGCTAGCGGGGGGACGTTATTACAATGAGCAGTTCTTC
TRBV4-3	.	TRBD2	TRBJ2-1	CASSQDGGTRGYNEQFF	TGCGCCAGCAGCCAAGATGGAGGGACTAGAGGATACAATGAGCAGTTCTTC
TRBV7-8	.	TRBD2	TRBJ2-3	CASSGGSGRLRDTQYF	TGTGCCAGCAGCGGTGGTAGCGGGAGATTAAGAGATACGCAGTATTTT
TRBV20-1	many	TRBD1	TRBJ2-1	CSARDRADEQFF	TGCAGTGCTAGGGACAGGGCGGATGAGCAGTTCTTC